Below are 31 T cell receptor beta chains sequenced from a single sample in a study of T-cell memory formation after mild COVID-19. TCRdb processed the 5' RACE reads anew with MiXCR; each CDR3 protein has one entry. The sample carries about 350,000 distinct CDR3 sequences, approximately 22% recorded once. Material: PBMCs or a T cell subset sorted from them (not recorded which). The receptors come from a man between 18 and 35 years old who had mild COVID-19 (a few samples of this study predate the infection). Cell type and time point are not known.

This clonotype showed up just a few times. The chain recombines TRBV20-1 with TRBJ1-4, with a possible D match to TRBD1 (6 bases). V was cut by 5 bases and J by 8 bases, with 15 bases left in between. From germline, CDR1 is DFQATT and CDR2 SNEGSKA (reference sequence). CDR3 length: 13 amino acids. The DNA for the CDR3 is TGCAGTGCTCCCCACAGGGTAGACGAAAAACTGTTTTTT. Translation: CSAPHRVDEKLFF.

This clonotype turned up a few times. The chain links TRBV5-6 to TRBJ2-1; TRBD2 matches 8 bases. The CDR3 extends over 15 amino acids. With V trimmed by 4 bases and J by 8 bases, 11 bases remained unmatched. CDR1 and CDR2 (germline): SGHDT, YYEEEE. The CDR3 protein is CASSGSASGFDEQFF. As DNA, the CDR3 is TGTGCCAGCAGCGGGTCGGCTAGCGGGTTTGATGAGCAGTTCTTC. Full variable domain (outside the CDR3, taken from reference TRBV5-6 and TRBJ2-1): DAGVTQSPTHLIKTRGQQVTLRCSPKSGHDTVSWYQQALGQGPQFIFQYYEEEERQRGNFPDRFSGHQFPNYSSELNVNALLLGDSALYLCASSGSASGFDEQFFGPGTRLTVL.

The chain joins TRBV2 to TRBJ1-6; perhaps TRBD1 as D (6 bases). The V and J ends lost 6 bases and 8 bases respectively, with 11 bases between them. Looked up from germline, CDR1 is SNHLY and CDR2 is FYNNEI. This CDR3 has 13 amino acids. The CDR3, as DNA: TGTGCCAGCAGAGATAACAGGGATTCACCCCTCCACTTT. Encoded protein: CASRDNRDSPLHF.

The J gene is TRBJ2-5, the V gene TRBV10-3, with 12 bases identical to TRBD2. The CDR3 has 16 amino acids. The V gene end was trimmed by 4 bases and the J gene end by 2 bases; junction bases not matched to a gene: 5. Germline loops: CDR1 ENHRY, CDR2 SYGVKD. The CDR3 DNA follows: TGTGCCATCAGTGGGACTAGCGGGGCCCTACAAGAGACCCAGTACTTC. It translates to CAISGTSGALQETQYF.

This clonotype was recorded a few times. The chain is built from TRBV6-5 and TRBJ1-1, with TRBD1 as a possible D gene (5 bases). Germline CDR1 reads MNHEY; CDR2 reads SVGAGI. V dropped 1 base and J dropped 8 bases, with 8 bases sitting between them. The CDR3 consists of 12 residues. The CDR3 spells CASSYLGAEAFF. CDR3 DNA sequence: TGTGCCAGCAGTTACTTAGGGGCAGAAGCTTTCTTT.

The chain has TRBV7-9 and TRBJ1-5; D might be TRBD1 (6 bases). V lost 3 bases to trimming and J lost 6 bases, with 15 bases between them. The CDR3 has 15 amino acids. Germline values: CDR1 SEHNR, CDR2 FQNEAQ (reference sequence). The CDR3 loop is CASSLGTSHGQPQHF. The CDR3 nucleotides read TGTGCCAGCAGCTTGGGGACATCACACGGTCAGCCCCAGCATTTT.

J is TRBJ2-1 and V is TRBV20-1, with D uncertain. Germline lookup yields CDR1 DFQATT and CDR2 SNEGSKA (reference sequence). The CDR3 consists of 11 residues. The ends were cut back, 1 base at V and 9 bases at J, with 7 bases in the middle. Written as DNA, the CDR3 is TGCAGTGCTAGAGCCAATAGTGAGCAGTTCTTC. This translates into CSARANSEQFF.

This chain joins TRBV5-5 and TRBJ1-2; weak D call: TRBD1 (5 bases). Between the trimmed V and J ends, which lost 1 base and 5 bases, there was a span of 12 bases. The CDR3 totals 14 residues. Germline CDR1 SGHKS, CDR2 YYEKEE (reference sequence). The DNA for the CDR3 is TGTGCCAGCAGCTTGAGGGTTTCAGGGTATGGCTACACCTTC. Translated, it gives CASSLRVSGYGYTF.

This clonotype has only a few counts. The CDR3 loop reads CASSAPDQTF. The CDR3 nucleotides are TGTGCCAGCAGTGCCCCAGATCAGACCTTC. The chain has TRBV25-1 and TRBJ1-2; D gene ambiguous. Trimming pared 4 bases from V and 14 bases from J, leaving 11 bases between. This CDR3 has 10 amino acids. The germline CDR1 and CDR2 sequences are MGHDK and SYGVNS.

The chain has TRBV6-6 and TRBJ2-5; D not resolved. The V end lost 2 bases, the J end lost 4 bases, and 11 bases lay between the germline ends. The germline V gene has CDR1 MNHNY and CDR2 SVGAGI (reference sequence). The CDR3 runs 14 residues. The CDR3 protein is CASSYRQPAETQYF. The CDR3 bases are TGTGCCAGCAGTTACAGGCAGCCAGCAGAGACCCAGTACTTC.

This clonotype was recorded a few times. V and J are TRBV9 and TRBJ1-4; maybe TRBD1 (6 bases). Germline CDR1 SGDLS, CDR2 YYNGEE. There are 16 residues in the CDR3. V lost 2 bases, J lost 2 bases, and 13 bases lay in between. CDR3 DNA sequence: TGTGCCAGCAGCGTGGGGGGGCCCCTCACTAATGAAAAACTGTTTTTT. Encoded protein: CASSVGGPLTNEKLFF.

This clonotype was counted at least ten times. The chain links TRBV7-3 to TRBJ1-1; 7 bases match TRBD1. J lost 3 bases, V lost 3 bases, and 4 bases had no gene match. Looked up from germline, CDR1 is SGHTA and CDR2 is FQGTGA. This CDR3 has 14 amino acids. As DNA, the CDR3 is TGTGCCAGCAGCTTCAGCAGGGGGGACACTGAAGCTTTCTTT. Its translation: CASSFSRGDTEAFF.

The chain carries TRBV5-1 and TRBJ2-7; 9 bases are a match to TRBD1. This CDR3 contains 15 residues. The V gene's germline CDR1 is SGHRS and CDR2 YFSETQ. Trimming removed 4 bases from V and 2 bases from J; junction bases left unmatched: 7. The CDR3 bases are TGCGCCAGCAGCCACCGGGACAGGGACCCCTACGAGCAGTACTTC. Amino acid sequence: CASSHRDRDPYEQYF.

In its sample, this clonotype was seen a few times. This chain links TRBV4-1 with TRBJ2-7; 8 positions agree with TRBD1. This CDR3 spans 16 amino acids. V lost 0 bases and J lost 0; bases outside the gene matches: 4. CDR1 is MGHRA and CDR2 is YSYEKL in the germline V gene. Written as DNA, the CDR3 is TGCGCCAGCAGCCAAGACCGGGACAGGAGCTCCTACGAGCAGTACTTC. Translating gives CASSQDRDRSSYEQYF.

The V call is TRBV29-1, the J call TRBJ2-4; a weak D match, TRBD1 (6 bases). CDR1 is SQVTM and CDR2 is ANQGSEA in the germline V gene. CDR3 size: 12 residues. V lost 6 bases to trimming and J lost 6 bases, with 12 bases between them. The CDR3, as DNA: TGCAGCGTCGCTACACAGGGAAACATTCAGTACTTC. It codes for CSVATQGNIQYF. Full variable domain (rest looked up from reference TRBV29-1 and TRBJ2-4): SAVISQKPSRDICQRGTSLTIQCQVDSQVTMMFWYRQQPGQSLTLIATANQGSEATYESGFVIDKFPISRPNLTFSTLTVSNMSPEDSSIYLCSVATQGNIQYFGAGTRLSVL.

CDR3 in amino acids: CASNQAGGQETQYF. The CDR3 DNA is TGCGCCAGCAATCAAGCGGGGGGACAAGAGACCCAGTACTTC. The chain couples TRBV5-1 to TRBJ2-5, with TRBD2 matching over 9 bases. Per the germline V gene, CDR1 is SGHRS and CDR2 is YFSETQ. The CDR3 runs to 14 residues. J lost 2 bases, V lost 6 bases, and 5 bases had no gene match.

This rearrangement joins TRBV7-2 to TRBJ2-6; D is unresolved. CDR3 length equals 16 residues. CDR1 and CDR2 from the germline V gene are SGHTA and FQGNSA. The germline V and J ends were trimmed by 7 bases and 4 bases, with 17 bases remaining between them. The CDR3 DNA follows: TGTGCCAGCACCCTCATACGGCATTCCGGGGCCAACGTCCTGACTTTC. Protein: CASTLIRHSGANVLTF.

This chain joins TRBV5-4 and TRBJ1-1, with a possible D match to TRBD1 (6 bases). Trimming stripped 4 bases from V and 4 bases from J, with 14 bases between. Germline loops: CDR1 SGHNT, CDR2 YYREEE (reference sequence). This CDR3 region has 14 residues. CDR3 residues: CASSPRTEVTEAFF. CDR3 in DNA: TGTGCCAGCAGCCCCCGGACAGAAGTCACTGAAGCTTTCTTT.

Here the CDR3 reads CAWGTGTGYNSPLHF. Written as DNA, the CDR3 is TGTGCCTGGGGTACCGGGACAGGGTATAATTCACCCCTCCACTTT. The genes are TRBV30 and TRBJ1-6, with TRBD1 matching 9 bases. CDR3 length: 15 residues. Per germline, CDR1 GTSNPN and CDR2 SVGIG (reference sequence). Unmatched junction bases numbered 6, after V lost 5 bases and J lost 4 bases.

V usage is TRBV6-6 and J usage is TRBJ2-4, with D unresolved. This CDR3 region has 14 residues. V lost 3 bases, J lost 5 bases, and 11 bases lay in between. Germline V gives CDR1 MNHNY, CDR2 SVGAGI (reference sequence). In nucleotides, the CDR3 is TGTGCCAGCAGTTATCTGTCGGCCGAAAACATTCAGTACTTC. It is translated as CASSYLSAENIQYF.

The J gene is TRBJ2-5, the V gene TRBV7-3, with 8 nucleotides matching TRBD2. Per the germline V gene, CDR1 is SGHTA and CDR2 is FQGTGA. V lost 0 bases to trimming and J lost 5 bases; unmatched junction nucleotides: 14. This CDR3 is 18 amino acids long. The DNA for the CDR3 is TGTGCCAGCAGCTTAACCGGGGCACTAGCGGCTGGGGGGGAGACCCAGTACTTC. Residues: CASSLTGALAAGGETQYF. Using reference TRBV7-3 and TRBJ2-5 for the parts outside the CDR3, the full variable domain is GAGVSQTPSNKVTEKGKYVELRCDPISGHTALYWYRQSLGQGPEFLIYFQGTGAADDSGLPNDRFFAVRPEGSVSTLKIQRTERGDSAVYLCASSLTGALAAGGETQYFGPGTRLLVL.

The CDR3 loop reads CSARSSGQGATEAFF. The CDR3 bases are TGCAGTGCTAGATCTTCAGGACAGGGGGCCACTGAAGCTTTCTTT. The J gene is TRBJ1-1, the V gene TRBV20-1; 11 bases line up with TRBD1. CDR1 and CDR2 (germline): DFQATT, SNEGSKA (reference sequence). CDR3 length equals 15 residues. After removal of 2 bases from V and 4 bases from J, the junction contained 6 bases not matched to a gene.

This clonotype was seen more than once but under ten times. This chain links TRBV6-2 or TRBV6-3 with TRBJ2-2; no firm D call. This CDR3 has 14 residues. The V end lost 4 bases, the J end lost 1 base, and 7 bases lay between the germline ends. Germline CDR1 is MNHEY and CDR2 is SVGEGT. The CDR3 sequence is CASSFRWNTGELFF. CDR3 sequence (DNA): TGTGCCAGCAGTTTTCGGTGGAACACCGGGGAGCTGTTTTTT.

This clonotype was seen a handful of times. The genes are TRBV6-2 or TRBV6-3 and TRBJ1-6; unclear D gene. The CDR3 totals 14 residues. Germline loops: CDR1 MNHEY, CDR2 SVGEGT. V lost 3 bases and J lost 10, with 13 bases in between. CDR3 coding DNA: TGTGCCAGCAGTTATTTTGGGGTCAAGTCACCCCTCCACTTT. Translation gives CASSYFGVKSPLHF.

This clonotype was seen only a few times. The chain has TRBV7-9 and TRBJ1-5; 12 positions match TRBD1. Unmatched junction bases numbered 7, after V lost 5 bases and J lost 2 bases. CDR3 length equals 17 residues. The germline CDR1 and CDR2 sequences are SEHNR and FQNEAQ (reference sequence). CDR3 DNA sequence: TGTGCCAGCAGCGGGGGACAGGGGGCGGGAGGCAATCAGCCCCAGCATTTT. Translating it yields CASSGGQGAGGNQPQHF.

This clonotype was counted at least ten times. For the CDR3, the DNA is TGTGCCAGCAGCGTCGCGGGTTGGGCTCGGGAGACCCAGTACTTC. Its protein is CASSVAGWARETQYF. The V gene is TRBV9, the J gene TRBJ2-5; the D gene is possibly TRBD2 (5 bases). The V gene's germline CDR1 is SGDLS and CDR2 YYNGEE. Trimming took 2 bases from V and 5 from J, leaving 16 bases between them. This CDR3 contains 15 residues.

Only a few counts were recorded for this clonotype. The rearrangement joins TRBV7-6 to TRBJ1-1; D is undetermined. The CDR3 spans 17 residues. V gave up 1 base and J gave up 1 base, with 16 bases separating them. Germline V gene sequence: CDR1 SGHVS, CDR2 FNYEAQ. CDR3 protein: CASSLDLRRRANTEAFF. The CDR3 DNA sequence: TGTGCCAGCAGCTTAGATCTTCGGCGGAGAGCGAACACTGAAGCTTTCTTT.

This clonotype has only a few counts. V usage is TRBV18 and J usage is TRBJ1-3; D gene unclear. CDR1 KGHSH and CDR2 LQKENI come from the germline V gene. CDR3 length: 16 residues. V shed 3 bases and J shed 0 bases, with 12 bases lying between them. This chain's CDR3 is CASSPQDGSSGNTIYF. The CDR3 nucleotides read TGTGCCAGCTCACCCCAGGACGGGAGCTCTGGAAACACCATATATTTT.

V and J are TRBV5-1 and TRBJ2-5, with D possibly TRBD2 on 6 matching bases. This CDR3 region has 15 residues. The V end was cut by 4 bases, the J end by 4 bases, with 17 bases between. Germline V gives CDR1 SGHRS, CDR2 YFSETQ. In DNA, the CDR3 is TGCGCCAGCAGCCCGGGAAGTACAGCGGGAGAGACCCAGTACTTC. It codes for CASSPGSTAGETQYF.

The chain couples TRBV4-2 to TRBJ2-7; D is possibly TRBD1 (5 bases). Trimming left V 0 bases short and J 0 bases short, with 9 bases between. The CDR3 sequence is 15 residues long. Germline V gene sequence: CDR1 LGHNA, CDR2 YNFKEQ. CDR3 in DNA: TGTGCCAGCAGCCAAGATCGAGACAGCTCCTACGAGCAGTACTTC. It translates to CASSQDRDSSYEQYF.

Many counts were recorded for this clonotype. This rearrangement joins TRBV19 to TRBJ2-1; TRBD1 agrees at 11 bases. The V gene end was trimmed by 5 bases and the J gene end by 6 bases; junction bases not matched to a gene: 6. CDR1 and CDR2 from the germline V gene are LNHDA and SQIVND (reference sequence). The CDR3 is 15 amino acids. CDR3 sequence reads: CASSPGTGGGNEQFF. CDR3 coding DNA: TGTGCCAGTAGTCCTGGGACAGGGGGTGGCAATGAGCAGTTCTTC. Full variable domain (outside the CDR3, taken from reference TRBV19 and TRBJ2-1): DGGITQSPKYLFRKEGQNVTLSCEQNLNHDAMYWYRQDPGQGLRLIYYSQIVNDFQKGDIAEGYSVSREKKESFPLTVTSAQKNPTAFYLCASSPGTGGGNEQFFGPGTRLTVL.